This TCR beta chain was retrieved from a study of T cell responses to AZD1222 COVID-19 vaccine. Findings and caveats of the study: Within unmutated variant regions lay the reported targets of nearly half of spike-specific TCRs.

Some clones are missing from TCRdb's copy, which holds only in-frame ones; the method was immunoSEQ multiplex PCR. The sample contains tens of thousands of clones, under 95% of which appear only once. This CDR3 is 12 amino acids long. CDR1 MDHEN and CDR2 SYDVKM come from the germline V gene. The V gene lost 2 bases and the J gene lost 6 bases, with 8 bases spanning the gap. To note about this clone: Its target is not known.

Source: peripheral blood, taken on day 0 of AZD1222 vaccination. This clonotype was obtained from an adult in good health. This rearrangement joins TRBV28 to TRBJ2-7; weak D call: TRBD2 (5 bases). The CDR3 DNA follows: TGTGCCAGCAGTTTAATGGGGAGCGAGCAGTACTTC. Its translation is CASSLMGSEQYF.